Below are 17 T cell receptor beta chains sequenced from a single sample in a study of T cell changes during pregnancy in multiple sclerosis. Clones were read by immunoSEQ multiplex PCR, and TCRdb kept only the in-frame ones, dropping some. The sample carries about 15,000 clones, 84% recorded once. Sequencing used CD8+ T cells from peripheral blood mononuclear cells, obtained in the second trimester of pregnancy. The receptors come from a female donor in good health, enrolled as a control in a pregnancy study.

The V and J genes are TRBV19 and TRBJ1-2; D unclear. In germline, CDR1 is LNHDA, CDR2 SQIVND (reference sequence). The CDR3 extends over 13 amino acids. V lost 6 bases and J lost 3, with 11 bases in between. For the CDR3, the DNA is TGTGCCAGTAGCATCTGGGAGGACTATGGCTACACCTTC. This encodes CASSIWEDYGYTF. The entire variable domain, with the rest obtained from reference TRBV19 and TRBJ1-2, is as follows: DGGITQSPKYLFRKEGQNVTLSCEQNLNHDAMYWYRQDPGQGLRLIYYSQIVNDFQKGDIAEGYSVSREKKESFPLTVTSAQKNPTAFYLCASSIWEDYGYTFGSGTRLTVV.

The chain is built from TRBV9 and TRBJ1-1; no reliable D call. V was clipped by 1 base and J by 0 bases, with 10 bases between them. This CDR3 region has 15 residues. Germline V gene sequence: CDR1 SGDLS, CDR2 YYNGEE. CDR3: CASSVSPVLNTEAFF. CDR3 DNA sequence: TGTGCCAGCAGCGTATCCCCGGTCCTGAACACTGAAGCTTTCTTT.

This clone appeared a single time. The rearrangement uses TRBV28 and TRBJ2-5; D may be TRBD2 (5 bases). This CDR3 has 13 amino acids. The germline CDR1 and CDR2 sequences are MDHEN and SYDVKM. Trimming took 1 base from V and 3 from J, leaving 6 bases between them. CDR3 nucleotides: TGTGCCAGCAGTTTATTCGGGGAAGAGACCCAGTACTTC. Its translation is CASSLFGEETQYF.

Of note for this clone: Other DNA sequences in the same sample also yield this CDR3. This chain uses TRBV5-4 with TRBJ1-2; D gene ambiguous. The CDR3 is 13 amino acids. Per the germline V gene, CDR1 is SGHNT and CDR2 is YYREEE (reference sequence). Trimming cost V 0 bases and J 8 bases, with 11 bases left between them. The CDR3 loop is CASSLAGVDGYTF. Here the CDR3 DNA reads TGTGCCAGCAGCTTGGCCGGGGTGGACGGCTACACCTTC.

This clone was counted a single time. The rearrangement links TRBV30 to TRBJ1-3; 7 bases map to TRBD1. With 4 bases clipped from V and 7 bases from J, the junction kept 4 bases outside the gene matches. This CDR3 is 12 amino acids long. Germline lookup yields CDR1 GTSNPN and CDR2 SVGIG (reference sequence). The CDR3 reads CAWKGALNTIYF. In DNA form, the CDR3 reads TGTGCCTGGAAGGGGGCCTTGAACACCATATATTTT.

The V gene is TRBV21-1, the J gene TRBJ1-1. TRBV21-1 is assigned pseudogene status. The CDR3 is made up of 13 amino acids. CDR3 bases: TGTGCCAGCAGGAATCTAAGGAACACTGAAGCTTTCTTT. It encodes CASRNLRNTEAFF.

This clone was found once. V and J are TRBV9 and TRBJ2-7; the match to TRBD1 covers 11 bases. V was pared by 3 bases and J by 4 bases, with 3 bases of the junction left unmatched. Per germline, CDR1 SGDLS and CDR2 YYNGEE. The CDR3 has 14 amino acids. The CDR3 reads CASSEGDRGYEQYF. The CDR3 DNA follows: TGTGCCAGCAGCGAGGGGGACAGGGGGTACGAGCAGTACTTC.

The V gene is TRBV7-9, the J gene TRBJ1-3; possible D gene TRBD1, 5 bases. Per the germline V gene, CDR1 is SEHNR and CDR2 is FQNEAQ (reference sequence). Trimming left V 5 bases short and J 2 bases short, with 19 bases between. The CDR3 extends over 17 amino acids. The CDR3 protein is CASSRKNDSPAGNTIYF. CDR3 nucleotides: TGTGCCAGCAGCCGTAAAAACGACAGTCCCGCTGGAAACACCATATATTTT.

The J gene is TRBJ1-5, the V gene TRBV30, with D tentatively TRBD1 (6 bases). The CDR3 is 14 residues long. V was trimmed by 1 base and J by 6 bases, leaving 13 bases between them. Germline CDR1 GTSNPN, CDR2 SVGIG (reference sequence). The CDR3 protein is CAWSGGGGGQPQHF. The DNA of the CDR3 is TGTGCCTGGAGTGGGGGAGGGGGAGGTCAGCCCCAGCATTTT.

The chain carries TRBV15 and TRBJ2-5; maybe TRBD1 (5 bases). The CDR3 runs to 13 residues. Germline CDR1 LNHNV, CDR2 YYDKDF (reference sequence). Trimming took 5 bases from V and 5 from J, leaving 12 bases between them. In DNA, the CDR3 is TGTGCCACCAGCGCCAGGGTTCGCGAGACCCAGTACTTC. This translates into CATSARVRETQYF. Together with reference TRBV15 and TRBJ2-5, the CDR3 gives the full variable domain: DAMVIQNPRYQVTQFGKPVTLSCSQTLNHNVMYWYQQKSSQAPKLLFHYYDKDFNNEADTPDNFQSRRPNTSFCFLDIRSPGLGDTAMYLCATSARVRETQYFGPGTRLLVL.

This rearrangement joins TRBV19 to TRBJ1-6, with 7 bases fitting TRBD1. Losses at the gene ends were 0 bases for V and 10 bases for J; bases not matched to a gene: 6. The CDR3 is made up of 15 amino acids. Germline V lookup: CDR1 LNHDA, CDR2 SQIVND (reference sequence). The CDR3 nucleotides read TGTGCCAGTAGTATAGAGAGGGACAGAAGATCACCCCTCCACTTT. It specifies CASSIERDRRSPLHF.

This chain's CDR3 is CASRTRGYTDTQYF. The DNA of the CDR3 is TGTGCCAGTAGGACTAGGGGCTACACAGATACGCAGTATTTT. The chain has TRBV19 and TRBJ2-3, with a tentative D call TRBD2 (6 bases). Trimming cost V 6 bases and J 2 bases, with 12 bases left between them. The CDR3 contains 14 residues. CDR1 and CDR2 (germline): LNHDA, SQIVND (reference sequence).

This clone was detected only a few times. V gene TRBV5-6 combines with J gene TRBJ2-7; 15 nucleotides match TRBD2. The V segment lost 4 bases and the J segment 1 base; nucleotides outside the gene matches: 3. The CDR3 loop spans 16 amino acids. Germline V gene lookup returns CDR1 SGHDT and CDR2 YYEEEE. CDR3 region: CASSAGLAGGSYEQYF. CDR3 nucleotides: TGTGCCAGCAGCGCGGGACTAGCGGGGGGTTCCTACGAGCAGTACTTC.

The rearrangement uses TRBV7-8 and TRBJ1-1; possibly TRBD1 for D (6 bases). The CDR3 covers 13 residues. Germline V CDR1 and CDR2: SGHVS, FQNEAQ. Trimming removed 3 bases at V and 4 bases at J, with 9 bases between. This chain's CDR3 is CASSFRGATEAFF. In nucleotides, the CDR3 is TGTGCCAGCAGCTTCAGGGGTGCCACTGAAGCTTTCTTT.

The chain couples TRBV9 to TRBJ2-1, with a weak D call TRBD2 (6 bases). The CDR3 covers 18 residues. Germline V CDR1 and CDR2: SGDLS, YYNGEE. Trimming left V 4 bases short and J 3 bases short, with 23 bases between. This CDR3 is CASSNSGSQPNYYNEQFF. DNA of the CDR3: TGTGCCAGCAGCAATAGCGGATCCCAACCCAACTACTACAATGAGCAGTTCTTC.

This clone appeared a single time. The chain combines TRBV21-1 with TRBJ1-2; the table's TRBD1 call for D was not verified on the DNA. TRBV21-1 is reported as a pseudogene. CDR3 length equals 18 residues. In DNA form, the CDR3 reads TGTGCCAGCAGCAGAAATCTCGTCGCGGACAGGGGTAACTATGGCTACACCTTC. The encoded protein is CASSRNLVADRGNYGYTF.

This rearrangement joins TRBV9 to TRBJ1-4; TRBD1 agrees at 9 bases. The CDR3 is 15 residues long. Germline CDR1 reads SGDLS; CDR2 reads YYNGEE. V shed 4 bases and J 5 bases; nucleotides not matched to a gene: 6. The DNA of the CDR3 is TGTGCCAGCAGCTCTCGACAGGGGGTAAATGAAAAACTGTTTTTT. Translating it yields CASSSRQGVNEKLFF.